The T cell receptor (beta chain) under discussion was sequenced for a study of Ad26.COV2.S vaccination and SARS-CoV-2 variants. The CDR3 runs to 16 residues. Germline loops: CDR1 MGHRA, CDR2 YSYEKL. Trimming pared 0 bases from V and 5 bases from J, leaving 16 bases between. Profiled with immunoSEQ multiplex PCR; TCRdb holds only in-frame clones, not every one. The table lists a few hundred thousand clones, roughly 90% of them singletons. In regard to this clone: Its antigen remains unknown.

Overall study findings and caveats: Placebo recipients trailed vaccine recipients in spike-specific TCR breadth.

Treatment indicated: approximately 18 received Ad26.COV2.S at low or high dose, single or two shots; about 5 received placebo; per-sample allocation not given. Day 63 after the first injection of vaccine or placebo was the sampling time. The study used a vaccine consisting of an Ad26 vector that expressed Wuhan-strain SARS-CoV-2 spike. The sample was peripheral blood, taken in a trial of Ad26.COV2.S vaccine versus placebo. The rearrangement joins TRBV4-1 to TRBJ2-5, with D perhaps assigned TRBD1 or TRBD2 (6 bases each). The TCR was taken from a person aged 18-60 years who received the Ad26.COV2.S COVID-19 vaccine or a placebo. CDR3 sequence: CASSQDTGATRETQYF. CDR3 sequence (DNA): TGCGCCAGCAGCCAAGATACGGGGGCGACACGCGAGACCCAGTACTTC.